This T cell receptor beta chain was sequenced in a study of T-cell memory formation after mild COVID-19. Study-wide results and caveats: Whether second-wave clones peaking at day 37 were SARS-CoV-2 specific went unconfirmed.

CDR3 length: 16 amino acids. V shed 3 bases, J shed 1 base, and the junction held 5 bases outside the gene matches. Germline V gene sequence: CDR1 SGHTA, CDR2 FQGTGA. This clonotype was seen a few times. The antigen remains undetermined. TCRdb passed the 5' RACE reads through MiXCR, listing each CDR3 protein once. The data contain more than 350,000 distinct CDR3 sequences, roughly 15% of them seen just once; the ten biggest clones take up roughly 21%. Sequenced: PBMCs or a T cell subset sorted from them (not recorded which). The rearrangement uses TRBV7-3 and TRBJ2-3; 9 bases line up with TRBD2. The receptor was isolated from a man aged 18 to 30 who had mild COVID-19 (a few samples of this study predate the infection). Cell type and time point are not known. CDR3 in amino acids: CASSFGASGGTDTQYF. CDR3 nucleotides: TGTGCCAGCAGCTTCGGGGCTAGCGGGGGCACAGATACGCAGTATTTT. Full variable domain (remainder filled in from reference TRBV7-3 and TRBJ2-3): GAGVSQTPSNKVTEKGKYVELRCDPISGHTALYWYRQSLGQGPEFLIYFQGTGAADDSGLPNDRFFAVRPEGSVSTLKIQRTERGDSAVYLCASSFGASGGTDTQYFGPGTRLTVL.